Described below is a single T cell receptor (beta chain) sequence and its context. This record belongs to a study of cytomegalovirus exposure and HLA in healthy donors. PCR used 60 Vbeta primers and 13 Jbeta primers. Some clones are missing from TCRdb's copy, which holds only in-frame ones; the method was immunoSEQ multiplex PCR. The sample consists of about 150,000 clones, over 75% of them appearing once. The origin of this receptor is a man in his forties or fifties in good health and CMV-seronegative. Material for sequencing was PBMCs.

The CDR3 region is CASSSGLYTEAFF. The CDR3 DNA follows: TGTGCCAGCAGTTCCGGTCTTTACACTGAAGCTTTCTTT. The chain recombines TRBV7-9 with TRBJ1-1; D is ambiguous. From germline, CDR1 is SEHNR and CDR2 FQNEAQ (reference sequence). This CDR3 region has 13 residues. V dropped 6 bases and J dropped 3 bases, with 11 bases sitting between them.